The 19 T cell receptor beta chains given below trace back to one sample, sequenced in a study of patients and donors after allogeneic stem cell transplantation (TCRdb year 2020). To prepare the library, RT-PCR was applied. Reads for this sample came from a NextSeq 550. The public reads were run again by TCRdb, first through fastp at Q25 and then through MiXCR, and only productive beta chains were kept. Each CDR3 protein gets just one entry, which takes the most common genes and DNA from the rows behind it. In this sample the table shows more than 55,000 distinct CDR3 sequences, 13% of which occur a single time. The leading ten clones occupy 25% to 40% of the sample. The sequenced material came from blood, either unsorted or a sorted T cell fraction (not recorded which). All receptors derive from a human donor who was either an allogeneic HSCT recipient or a stem cell or donor lymphocyte infusion donor (not recorded which). It is not recorded whose cells these are; they may come from a transplant donor.

This clonotype appeared many times. This chain joins TRBV12-3 or TRBV12-4 and TRBJ2-1; the D gene is possibly TRBD1 (6 bases). Trimming stripped 5 bases from V and 0 bases from J, with 20 bases between. The CDR3 spans 18 residues. The CDR3 spells CASSPRDKTSSSYNEQFF. The CDR3 DNA reads TGTGCCAGCAGTCCGAGGGACAAGACATCTTCCTCCTACAATGAGCAGTTCTTC.

This clonotype was seen more than once but under ten times. The chain recombines TRBV19 with TRBJ2-3; D could derive from TRBD1 or TRBD2 (5 bases each). V was cut by 4 bases and J by 3 bases, with 11 bases left in between. Germline CDR1 LNHDA, CDR2 SQIVND (reference sequence). The CDR3 sequence is 14 residues long. The CDR3 bases are TGTGCCAGTAGTAGTAGGGGAGCGACAGATACGCAGTATTTT. Protein: CASSSRGATDTQYF.

The chain has TRBV13 and TRBJ2-1; TRBD1 agrees at 11 bases. The CDR3 is made up of 14 amino acids. Germline CDR1 PRHDT, CDR2 FYEKMQ (reference sequence). With 0 bases clipped from V and 9 bases from J, the junction kept 1 base outside the gene matches. CDR3 sequence reads: CASSLGDRGPEQFF. In nucleotides, the CDR3 is TGTGCCAGCAGCTTAGGGGACAGGGGGCCTGAGCAGTTCTTC.

V and J are TRBV18 and TRBJ1-2; 10 nucleotides match TRBD1. The CDR3 is made up of 15 amino acids. V lost 2 bases to trimming and J lost 4 bases; unmatched junction nucleotides: 4. Germline V lookup: CDR1 KGHSH, CDR2 LQKENI. CDR3 DNA: TGTGCCAGCTCACCAGCCGGGACAGGGGCCTATGGCTACACCTTC. Protein sequence: CASSPAGTGAYGYTF.

This clonotype was detected a few times. J is TRBJ1-1 and V is TRBV15; no definite D call. Germline CDR1 reads LNHNV; CDR2 reads YYDKDF (reference sequence). This CDR3 is built from 12 residues. V was trimmed by 3 bases and J by 4 bases, leaving 6 bases between them. CDR3 sequence: CATSSLSTEAFF. CDR3 DNA sequence: TGTGCCACCAGCAGTTTGAGCACTGAAGCTTTCTTT.

This chain connects TRBV18 to TRBJ2-5; 9 bases match TRBD1. This CDR3 has 17 amino acids. The germline V gene has CDR1 KGHSH and CDR2 LQKENI. With V trimmed by 1 base and J by 1 base, 7 bases remained unmatched. CDR3 sequence (DNA): TGTGCCAGCTCACCACAGAGGACAGGGGCCACCCAAGAGACCCAGTACTTC. Its protein product is CASSPQRTGATQETQYF.

The chain is built from TRBV6-5 and TRBJ2-7; D gene ambiguous. Germline CDR1 reads MNHEY; CDR2 reads SVGAGI. V gave up 6 bases and J gave up 5 bases, with 17 bases separating them. CDR3 size: 14 residues. The CDR3 DNA follows: TGTGCCAGCAGCCCGCGAAGGGCCCAAGACGAGCAGTACTTC. As protein: CASSPRRAQDEQYF.

The chain employs TRBV4-1 and TRBJ2-1; 8 nucleotides agree with TRBD2. The CDR3 spans 16 residues. Germline-derived CDR1 and CDR2 are MGHRA and YSYEKL. V dropped 1 base and J dropped 8; count of bases not matched to a gene: 10. The CDR3 spells CASSQGRLAQWDEQFF. CDR3 nucleotides: TGCGCCAGCAGCCAAGGCCGACTAGCGCAATGGGATGAGCAGTTCTTC.

This clonotype was seen repeatedly, ten times or more. The chain carries TRBV5-6 and TRBJ2-5; TRBD2 might be the D (5 bases). Between the trimmed V and J ends, which lost 3 bases and 1 base, there was a span of 7 bases. Germline CDR1 SGHDT, CDR2 YYEEEE. The CDR3 sequence is 13 residues long. CDR3 sequence: CASSSGFQETQYF. CDR3 nucleotide sequence: TGTGCCAGCAGCTCGGGGTTCCAAGAGACCCAGTACTTC.

The table lists this clonotype with a few counts. The CDR3 nucleotides read TGCGCCAGCAGCCCCCTAGCGGGAGGCAGGTACGAGCAGTACTTC. Translating it yields CASSPLAGGRYEQYF. The chain is built from TRBV5-1 and TRBJ2-7, with 11 bases lining up with TRBD2. Germline V gene data show CDR1 as SGHRS and CDR2 as YFSETQ. This CDR3 region has 15 residues. With V trimmed by 4 bases and J by 4 bases, 7 bases remained unmatched.

This clonotype was seen repeatedly, ten times or more. The chain joins TRBV20-1 to TRBJ2-1, with D possibly TRBD1 on 5 matching bases. V gave up 6 bases and J gave up 8 bases, with 14 bases separating them. This CDR3 contains 12 residues. Germline-derived CDR1 and CDR2 are DFQATT and SNEGSKA (reference sequence). The CDR3 region is CSALDIRDEQFF. The CDR3, as DNA: TGCAGTGCCCTGGACATTAGGGATGAGCAGTTCTTC.

About this clonotype: This may stem from a read error, because a much larger clone lies one nucleotide away. The chain couples TRBV15 to TRBJ1-4; D call uncertain. The CDR3 contains 14 residues. The germline V gene encodes CDR1 LNHNV and CDR2 YYDKDF (reference sequence). V was cut by 0 bases and J by 8 bases, with 10 bases left in between. CDR3 loop: CATSREWAGEKLFF. Here the CDR3 DNA reads TGTGCCACCAGCAGAGAGTGGGCCGGGGAAAAACTGTTTTTT.

In its sample, this clonotype was seen a few times. CDR3 amino acids: CASSLGSNSNQPQHF. DNA of the CDR3: TGTGCCAGCAGTTTGGGCAGCAATAGCAATCAGCCCCAGCATTTT. The V gene is TRBV27, the J gene TRBJ1-5, with no clear D. Germline V gene lookup returns CDR1 MNHEY and CDR2 SMNVEV (reference sequence). The CDR3 length is 15 residues. Trimming took off 3 bases at V and 0 bases at J, with 9 bases between the two ends.

The table lists this clonotype with many counts. The genes are TRBV29-1 and TRBJ1-1, with a weak D call TRBD1 (6 bases). The CDR3 is 14 amino acids. CDR1 SQVTM and CDR2 ANQGSEA come from the germline V gene. The DNA of the CDR3 is TGCATCGAGCTCGACCTTAGGGGGGACACTGAAGCTTTCTTT. It specifies CIELDLRGDTEAFF.

This clonotype was detected a few times. This chain connects TRBV9 to TRBJ1-4; TRBD1 agrees at 7 bases. Germline CDR1 SGDLS, CDR2 YYNGEE. The CDR3 has 15 residues. J lost 3 bases, V lost 2 bases, and 4 bases had no gene match. The CDR3 DNA sequence: TGTGCCAGCAGCGTCCAGACAGGGCCTAATGAAAAACTGTTTTTT. Protein: CASSVQTGPNEKLFF. The variable domain in full, completed from reference TRBV9 and TRBJ1-4, reads DSGVTQTPKHLITATGQRVTLRCSPRSGDLSVYWYQQSLDQGLQFLIQYYNGEERAKGNILERFSAQQFPDLHSELNLSSLELGDSALYFCASSVQTGPNEKLFFGSGTQLSVL.

This clonotype was seen more than once but under ten times. The chain is built from TRBV20-1 and TRBJ2-7, with D perhaps matching TRBD1 (5 bases). The CDR3 has 16 amino acids. Germline V lookup: CDR1 DFQATT, CDR2 SNEGSKA (reference sequence). V was pared by 1 base and J by 3 bases, with 19 bases between. This chain's CDR3 is CSARGLGANTHYEQYF. The DNA for the CDR3 is TGCAGTGCTAGAGGGCTTGGGGCCAACACGCACTACGAGCAGTACTTC.

The chain joins TRBV18 to TRBJ2-3, with D possibly TRBD2 on 6 matching bases. CDR3 size: 14 residues. V shed 0 bases and J shed 11 bases, with 15 bases lying between them. In germline, CDR1 is KGHSH, CDR2 LQKENI. The CDR3 coding sequence is TGTGCCAGCTCACCACCCCCCTCGGAGGGGAAGCAGTATTTT. Its protein is CASSPPPSEGKQYF.

The sample holds many counts of this clonotype. The rearrangement joins TRBV5-5 to TRBJ1-5, with a weak D call TRBD1 (6 bases). The CDR3 is 15 amino acids. Germline V gene sequence: CDR1 SGHKS, CDR2 YYEKEE (reference sequence). V was shortened by 4 bases and J by 8 bases, with 19 bases between the two germline ends. In DNA form, the CDR3 reads TGTGCCAGCAGCAGTTTCTCAGGGGAGTTGGAGCCCCAGCATTTT. This codes for CASSSFSGELEPQHF.

The rearrangement joins TRBV27 to TRBJ2-5; 8 bases line up with TRBD2. CDR1 is MNHEY and CDR2 is SMNVEV in the germline V gene (reference sequence). This CDR3 is 15 amino acids long. The junction had 12 bases not matched to a gene; V was cut back by 7 bases and J by 5 bases. CDR3 in amino acids: CASTLTGGERETQYF. CDR3 bases: TGTGCCAGCACCCTAACGGGGGGGGAAAGGGAGACCCAGTACTTC.